Described below is a single T cell receptor (beta chain) sequence and its context. This sample was included in a study of control samples from healthy donors and cancer patients. The repertoire was sequenced with immunoSEQ multiplex PCR; TCRdb's copy has only in-frame clones and lacks some. Of over 85,000 clones in the sample, approximately 95% were seen once. Sequencing was carried out using blood. The TCR originated in a young woman in good health.

CDR3 in DNA: TGTGCCAGCAGCCCGCTGACAGGGGGATACCGTAGTGGCAATGAGCAGTTCTTC. Its protein is CASSPLTGGYRSGNEQFF. The rearrangement joins TRBV14 to TRBJ2-1; 9 nucleotides agree with TRBD1. Trimming at V came to 4 bases and at J to 6 bases, leaving 16 bases not matched to a gene. Germline CDR1 and CDR2: SGHDN and FVKESK. CDR3 length equals 18 residues.